This TCR beta chain was found in a study of T cells in localized non-small cell lung cancer. General study points: The study found T cell clonality highest in uninvolved adjacent lung, above tumor. A median approximately 59 of the top 100 tumor clones appeared in adjacent lung.

This clone was recorded only once. The antigen remains unidentified. Method: immunoSEQ multiplex PCR; TCRdb's copy keeps in-frame clones and lacks some. The table includes about 11,000 clones, approximately 87% detected once. This CDR3 contains 13 residues. The V and J ends lost 5 bases and 1 base respectively, with 7 bases between them. CDR1 MNHEY and CDR2 SVGAGI come from the germline V gene. This chain uses TRBV6-5 with TRBJ2-3; D is undetermined. The receptor was derived from a male donor older than 55 with stage I lung adenocarcinoma. The sequencing here drew on peripheral blood, taken before any cancer treatment. The CDR3: CASSRRGTDTQYF. The CDR3 DNA reads as TGTGCCAGCAGTAGACGGGGCACAGATACGCAGTATTTT.